This T cell receptor (beta chain) was identified in a study of blood T cells in healthy people across ages. Together with a sample-barcoded 5' primer, a J-beta primer mix was included in a second PCR lasting about 6 to 11 cycles. The template-switch adaptor, which had 12 random nucleotides, put a tag on each cDNA molecule. TCRdb called the 5' RACE reads again in MiXCR, with one record for every CDR3 protein. The sample carries around 850,000 distinct CDR3 sequences, roughly 35% recorded once. Germline CDR1 is DFQATT and CDR2 is SNEGSKA (reference sequence). With V trimmed by 4 bases and J by 5 bases, 8 bases remained unmatched. There are 13 residues in the CDR3.

The V gene is TRBV20-1, the J gene TRBJ2-7; 7 nucleotides align to TRBD1. Sequencing input: blood. The sequence came from a man between 18 and 35 years old in good health. The chain's CDR3 is CSAMTGTQDEQYF. CDR3 nucleotides: TGCAGTGCTATGACAGGGACCCAAGACGAGCAGTACTTC.